This TCR beta chain is drawn from a study of blood T cell repertoires in COVID-19. The overall study: The samples span acute and convalescent COVID-19 from the United States, Italy and Spain. Sources were T cells, B-cell-depleted T cells, or PBMCs; the material itself was cDNA or gDNA.

Seattle researchers signed up patients amid active infection and tracked them longitudinally. Trimming cost V 4 bases and J 4 bases, with 15 bases left between them. This CDR3 contains 15 residues. CDR1 is SGHKS, CDR2 YYEKEE, per germline (reference sequence). In the original analysis: The authors estimated nucleated cell counts from reference gene primer amplification. The data were produced by immunoSEQ multiplex PCR, yet TCRdb's version contains in-frame clones alone and is incomplete. V and J calls and clone size are copied from that table; D and trimming were computed from the DNA. The sample has about 170,000 clones; around nine tenths are singletons.

The sequence derives from a woman of 80 years or more with COVID-19, enrolled during active disease. V usage is TRBV5-5 and J usage is TRBJ2-1; tentatively, D is TRBD1 (6 bases). The material sequenced was peripheral blood. The CDR3 DNA reads TGTGCCAGCAGCAAACAGGGAACATCGTACAATGAGCAGTTCTTC. Protein sequence: CASSKQGTSYNEQFF.